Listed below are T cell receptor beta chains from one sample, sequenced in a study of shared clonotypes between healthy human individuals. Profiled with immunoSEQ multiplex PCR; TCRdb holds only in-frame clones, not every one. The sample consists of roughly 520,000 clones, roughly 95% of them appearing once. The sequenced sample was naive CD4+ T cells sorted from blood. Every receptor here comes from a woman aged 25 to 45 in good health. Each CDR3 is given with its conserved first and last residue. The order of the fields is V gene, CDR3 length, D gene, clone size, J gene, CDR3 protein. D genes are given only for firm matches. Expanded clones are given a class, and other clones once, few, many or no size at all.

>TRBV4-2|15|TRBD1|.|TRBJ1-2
CASSQDPTGVSGYTF
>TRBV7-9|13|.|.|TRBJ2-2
CASSPPGSGELFF
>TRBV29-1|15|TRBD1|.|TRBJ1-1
CSVLDTGGKSTEAFF
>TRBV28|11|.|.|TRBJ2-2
CATTAPRMMFF
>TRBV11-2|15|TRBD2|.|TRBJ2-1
CASRTVGLAYNEQFF
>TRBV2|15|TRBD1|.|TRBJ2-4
CASRFDRAVANIQYF
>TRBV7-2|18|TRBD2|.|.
CASSSPPGTSGSIGEQYF
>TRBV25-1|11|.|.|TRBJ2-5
CASSEGPLQYF
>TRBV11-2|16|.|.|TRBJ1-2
CASSRNQGLGNYGYTF
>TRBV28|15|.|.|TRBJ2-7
CASSLRWPTFYEQYF
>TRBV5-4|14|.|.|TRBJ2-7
CASSLGQNTYEQYF
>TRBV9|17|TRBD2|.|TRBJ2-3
CASSVAFSGSWGDTQYF
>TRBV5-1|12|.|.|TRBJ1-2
CASSLGQGGYTF
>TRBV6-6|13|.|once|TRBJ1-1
CASSYSSVTEAFF
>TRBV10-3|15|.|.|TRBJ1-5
CAISGGTTSNQPQHF
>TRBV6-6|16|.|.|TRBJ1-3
CASSFGGVGFGNTIYF
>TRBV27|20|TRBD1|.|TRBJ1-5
CASSTSTDPVWGQTNQPQHF
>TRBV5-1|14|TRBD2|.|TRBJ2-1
CASMPLAGNNEQFF
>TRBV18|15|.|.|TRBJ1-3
CASSGTANSGNTIYF